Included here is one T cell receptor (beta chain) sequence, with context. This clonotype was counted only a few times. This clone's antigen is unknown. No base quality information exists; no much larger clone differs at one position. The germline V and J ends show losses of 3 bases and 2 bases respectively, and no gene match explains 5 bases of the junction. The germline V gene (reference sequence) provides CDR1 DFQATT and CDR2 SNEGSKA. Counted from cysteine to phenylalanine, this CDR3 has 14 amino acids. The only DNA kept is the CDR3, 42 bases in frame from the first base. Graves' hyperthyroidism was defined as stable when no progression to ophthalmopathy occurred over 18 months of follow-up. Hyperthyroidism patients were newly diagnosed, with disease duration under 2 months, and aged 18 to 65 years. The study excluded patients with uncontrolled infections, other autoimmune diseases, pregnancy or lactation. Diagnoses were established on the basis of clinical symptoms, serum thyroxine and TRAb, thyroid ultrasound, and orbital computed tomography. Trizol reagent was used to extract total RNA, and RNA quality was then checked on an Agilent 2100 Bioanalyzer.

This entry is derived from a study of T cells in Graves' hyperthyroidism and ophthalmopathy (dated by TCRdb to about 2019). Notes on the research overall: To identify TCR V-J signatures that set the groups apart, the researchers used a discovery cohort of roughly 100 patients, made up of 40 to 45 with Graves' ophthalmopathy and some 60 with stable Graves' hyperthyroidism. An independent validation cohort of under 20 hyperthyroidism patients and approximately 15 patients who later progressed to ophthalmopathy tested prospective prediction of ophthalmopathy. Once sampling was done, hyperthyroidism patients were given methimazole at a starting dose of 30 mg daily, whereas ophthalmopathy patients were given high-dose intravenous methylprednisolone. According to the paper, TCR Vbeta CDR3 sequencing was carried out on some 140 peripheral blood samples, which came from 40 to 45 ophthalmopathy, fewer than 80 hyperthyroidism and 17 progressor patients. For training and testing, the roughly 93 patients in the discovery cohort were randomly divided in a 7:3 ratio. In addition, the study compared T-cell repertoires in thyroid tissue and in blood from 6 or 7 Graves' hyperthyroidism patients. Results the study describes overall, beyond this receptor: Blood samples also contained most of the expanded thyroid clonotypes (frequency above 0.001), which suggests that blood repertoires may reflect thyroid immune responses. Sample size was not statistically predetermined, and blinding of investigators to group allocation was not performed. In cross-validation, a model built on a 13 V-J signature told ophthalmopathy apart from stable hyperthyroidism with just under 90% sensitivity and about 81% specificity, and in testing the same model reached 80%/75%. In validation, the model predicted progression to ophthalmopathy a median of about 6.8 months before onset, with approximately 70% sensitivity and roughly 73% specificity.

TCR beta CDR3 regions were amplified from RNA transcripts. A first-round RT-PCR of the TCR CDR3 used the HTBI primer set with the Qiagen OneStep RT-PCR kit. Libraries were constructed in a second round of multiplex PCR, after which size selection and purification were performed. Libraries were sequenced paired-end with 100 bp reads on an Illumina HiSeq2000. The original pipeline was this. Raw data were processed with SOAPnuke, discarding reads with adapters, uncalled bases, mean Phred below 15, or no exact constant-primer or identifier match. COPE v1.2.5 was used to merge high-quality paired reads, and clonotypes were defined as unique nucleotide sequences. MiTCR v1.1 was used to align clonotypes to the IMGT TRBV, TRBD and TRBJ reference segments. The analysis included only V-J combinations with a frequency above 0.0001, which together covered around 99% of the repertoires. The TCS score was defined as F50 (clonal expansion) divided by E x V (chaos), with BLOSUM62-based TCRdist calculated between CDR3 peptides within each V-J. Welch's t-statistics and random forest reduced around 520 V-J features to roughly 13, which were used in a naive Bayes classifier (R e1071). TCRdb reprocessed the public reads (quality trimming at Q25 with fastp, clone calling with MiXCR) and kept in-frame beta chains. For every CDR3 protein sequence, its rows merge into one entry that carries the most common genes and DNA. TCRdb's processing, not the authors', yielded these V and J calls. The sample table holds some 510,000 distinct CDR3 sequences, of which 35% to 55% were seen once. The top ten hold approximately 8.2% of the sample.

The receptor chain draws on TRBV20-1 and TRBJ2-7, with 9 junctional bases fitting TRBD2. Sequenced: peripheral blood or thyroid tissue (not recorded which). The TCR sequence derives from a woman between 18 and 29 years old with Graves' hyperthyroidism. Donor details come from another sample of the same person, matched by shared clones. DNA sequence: TGCAGTGCTAGGGCTAGCGGGATAGCCTACGAGCAGTACTTC. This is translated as CSARASGIAYEQYF.